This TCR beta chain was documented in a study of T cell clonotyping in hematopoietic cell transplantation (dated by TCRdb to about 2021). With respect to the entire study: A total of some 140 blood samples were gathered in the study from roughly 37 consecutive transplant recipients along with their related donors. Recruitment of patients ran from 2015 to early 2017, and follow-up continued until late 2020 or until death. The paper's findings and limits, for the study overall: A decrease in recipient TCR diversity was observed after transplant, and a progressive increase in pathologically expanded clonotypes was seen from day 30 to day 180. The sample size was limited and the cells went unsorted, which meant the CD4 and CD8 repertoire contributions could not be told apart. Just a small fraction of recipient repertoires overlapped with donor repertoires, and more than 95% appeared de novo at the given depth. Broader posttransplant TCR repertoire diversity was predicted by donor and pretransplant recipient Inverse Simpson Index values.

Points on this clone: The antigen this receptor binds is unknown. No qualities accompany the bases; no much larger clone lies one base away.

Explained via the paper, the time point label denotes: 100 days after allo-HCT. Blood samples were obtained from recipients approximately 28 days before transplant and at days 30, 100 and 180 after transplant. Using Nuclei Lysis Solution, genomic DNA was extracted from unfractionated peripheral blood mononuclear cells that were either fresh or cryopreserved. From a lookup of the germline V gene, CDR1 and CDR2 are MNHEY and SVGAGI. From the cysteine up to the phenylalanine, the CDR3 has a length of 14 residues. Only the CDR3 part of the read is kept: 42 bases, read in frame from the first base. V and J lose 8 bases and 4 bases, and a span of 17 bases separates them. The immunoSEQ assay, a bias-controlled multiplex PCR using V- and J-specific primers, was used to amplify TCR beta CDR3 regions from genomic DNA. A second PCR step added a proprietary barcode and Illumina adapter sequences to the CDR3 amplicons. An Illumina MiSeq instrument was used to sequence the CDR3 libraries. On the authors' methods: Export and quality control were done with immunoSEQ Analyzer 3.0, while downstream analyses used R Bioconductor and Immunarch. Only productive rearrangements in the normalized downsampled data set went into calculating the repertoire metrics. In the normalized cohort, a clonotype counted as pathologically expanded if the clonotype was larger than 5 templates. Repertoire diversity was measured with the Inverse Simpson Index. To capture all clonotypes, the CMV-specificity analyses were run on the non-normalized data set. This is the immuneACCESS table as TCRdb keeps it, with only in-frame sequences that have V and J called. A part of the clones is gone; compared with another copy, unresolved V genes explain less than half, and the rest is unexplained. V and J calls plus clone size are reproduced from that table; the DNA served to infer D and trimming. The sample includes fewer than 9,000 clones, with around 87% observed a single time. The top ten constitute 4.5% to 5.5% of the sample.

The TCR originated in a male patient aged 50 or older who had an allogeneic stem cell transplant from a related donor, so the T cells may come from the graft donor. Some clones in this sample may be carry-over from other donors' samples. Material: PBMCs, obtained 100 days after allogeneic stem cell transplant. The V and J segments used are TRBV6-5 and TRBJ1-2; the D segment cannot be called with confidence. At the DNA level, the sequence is TGTGCCAGCGCGTTGGGGAGGTCCGCCTATGGCTACACCTTC. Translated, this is CASALGRSAYGYTF.